Listed here are 27 T cell receptor beta chains from one sample, sequenced in a study of spatial heterogeneity in lung cancer (dated by TCRdb to the late 2010s). Points the paper makes about the study in general: The tumor nonsynonymous mutation count correlated with the number of expanded alpha and beta TCRs within the tumor.

These receptors are not linked to any known antigen. Read against the paper, the sample's time point label means: sample taken at primary tumor resection. Library preparation used 5' RACE. Sequencing took place on a NextSeq 500. In TCRdb, the public reads were trimmed at Q25 with fastp and aligned with MiXCR, with productive beta chains retained. Duplicate CDR3 protein sequences are folded into a single record with the most common DNA and genes. The sample table contains about 1,500 distinct CDR3 sequences; only one count was recorded for 9.5% to 10% of them. The ten largest make up approximately 38% of the sample. This specimen was lung tumor tissue, taken at surgery. These receptors all stem from a female donor with early-stage non-small cell lung cancer.

This clonotype was counted ten times or more. The chain links TRBV24-1 to TRBJ1-5; 12 nucleotides line up with TRBD1. The V gene end was trimmed by 4 bases and the J gene end by 3 bases; junction bases not matched to a gene: 6. The germline V gene has CDR1 KGHDR and CDR2 SFDVKD. The CDR3 totals 17 residues. CDR3 in amino acids: CATSEKPGQGANQPQHF. CDR3 DNA sequence: TGTGCCACCAGTGAAAAACCGGGACAGGGGGCCAATCAGCCCCAGCATTTT.

The CDR3 DNA follows: TGTGCCAGCAGCTTACCCGGTCAGCCCCAGCATTTT. It specifies CASSLPGQPQHF. The chain carries TRBV7-9 and TRBJ1-5, with D hard to call. The germline CDR1 and CDR2 sequences are SEHNR and FQNEAQ (reference sequence). The CDR3 covers 12 residues. V was clipped by 2 bases and J by 6 bases, with 5 bases between them.

This clonotype is classed as medium-sized (0.01 to 0.1%). This chain connects TRBV3-1 to TRBJ2-5; no clear D gene. The CDR3 is made up of 12 amino acids. V was pared by 1 base and J by 5 bases, with 5 bases between. Germline loops: CDR1 LGHDT, CDR2 YNNKEL (reference sequence). The CDR3 here is CASSQVAETQYF. DNA of the CDR3: TGTGCCAGCAGCCAAGTTGCGGAGACCCAGTACTTC.

By share of the sample, this clonotype is large. The chain employs TRBV7-2 and TRBJ2-1; D perhaps matches TRBD1 (6 bases). Trimming took 3 bases from V and 10 from J, leaving 16 bases between them. Germline assignment: CDR1 SGHTA and CDR2 FQGNSA. CDR3 length equals 14 residues. The CDR3 DNA sequence: TGTGCCAGCAGCTTTAGACAACAGGGTCCCGAGCAGTTCTTC. It is translated as CASSFRQQGPEQFF.

Relative to its sample, this clonotype is medium-sized. The chain's CDR3 is CSARGPDTQYF. The CDR3 region has the DNA TGCAGTGCTCGGGGCCCAGATACGCAGTATTTT. The chain links TRBV20-1 to TRBJ2-3; D may be TRBD1 or TRBD2 (5 bases each). The germline V gene has CDR1 DFQATT and CDR2 SNEGSKA (reference sequence). The V end was cut by 5 bases, the J end by 4 bases, with 7 bases between. The CDR3 has 11 amino acids.

In its sample, this clonotype is medium-sized. This chain joins TRBV29-1 and TRBJ2-2; tentative D call: TRBD2 (6 bases). Germline V CDR1 and CDR2: SQVTM, ANQGSEA. This CDR3 comprises 13 residues. The V and J ends lost 4 bases and 5 bases respectively, with 11 bases between them. CDR3: CSVAPGGTGELFF. As DNA, the CDR3 is TGCAGCGTTGCGCCAGGAGGGACCGGGGAGCTGTTTTTT.

This clonotype came up many times. This rearrangement joins TRBV12-3 or TRBV12-4 to TRBJ2-7, with D uncertain. The CDR3 runs 13 residues. The V end lost 1 base, the J end lost 3 bases, and 7 bases lay between the germline ends. The CDR3 sequence: CASSLVRDYEQYF. Written as DNA, the CDR3 is TGTGCCAGCAGTTTAGTTAGAGACTACGAGCAGTACTTC.

V usage is TRBV7-3 and J usage is TRBJ2-2; maybe TRBD2 (6 bases). This CDR3 contains 15 residues. Germline CDR1 SGHTA, CDR2 FQGTGA. Trimming left V 0 bases short and J 5 bases short, with 10 bases between. The CDR3 DNA is TGTGCCAGCAGCTTAACGGGCGGGGCGACCGGGGAGCTGTTTTTT. Amino acid sequence: CASSLTGGATGELFF.

This clonotype is deemed medium-sized. V usage is TRBV28 and J usage is TRBJ2-5; either TRBD1 or TRBD2 may supply D (7 bases each). V dropped 6 bases and J dropped 9 bases, with 20 bases sitting between them. Germline V gene sequence: CDR1 MDHEN, CDR2 SYDVKM. The CDR3 totals 14 residues. CDR3 loop: CASSLRSQGGAQYF. In nucleotides, the CDR3 is TGTGCCAGCAGCTTAAGGTCCCAGGGGGGGGCCCAGTACTTC.

V and J are TRBV3-1 and TRBJ2-5; 13 bases map to TRBD2. CDR3 length equals 15 residues. From germline, CDR1 is LGHDT and CDR2 YNNKEL (reference sequence). The ends lost 5 bases at V and 4 bases at J; junction bases unmatched: 4. DNA for the CDR3: TGTGCCAGCAGCTATTGGACTAGCGGGGGAGAGACCCAGTACTTC. It is translated as CASSYWTSGGETQYF.

This clonotype was picked up many times. The chain uses TRBV24-1 and TRBJ2-3; possibly TRBD2 for D (5 bases). The V end lost 4 bases, the J end lost 1 base, and 5 bases lay between the germline ends. The CDR3 extends over 13 amino acids. Germline-derived CDR1 and CDR2 are KGHDR and SFDVKD. Here the CDR3 reads CATSEAGTDTQYF. In nucleotides, the CDR3 is TGTGCCACCAGTGAAGCGGGCACAGATACGCAGTATTTT.

By share, this clonotype counts as medium-sized. CDR3 amino acids: CASSDRERLYEQYF. CDR3 bases: TGCGCCAGCAGTGACCGGGAGAGACTTTACGAGCAGTACTTC. V and J are TRBV10-2 and TRBJ2-7, with D perhaps TRBD2 (6 bases). V was trimmed by 3 bases and J by 4 bases, leaving 13 bases between them. CDR1 WSHSY and CDR2 SAAADI come from the germline V gene. This CDR3 is 14 amino acids long.

By share of the sample, this clonotype is large. The gene calls are TRBV28 and TRBJ2-7, with TRBD2 identical over 11 bases. The length of the CDR3 is 15 residues. V was pared by 5 bases and J by 4 bases, with 7 bases of the junction left unmatched. Germline V gives CDR1 MDHEN, CDR2 SYDVKM. The CDR3: CASSPWTSGLYEQYF. CDR3 coding DNA: TGTGCCAGCAGTCCCTGGACTAGCGGGTTATACGAGCAGTACTTC.

This clonotype was detected many times. The gene calls are TRBV7-9 and TRBJ2-1; D is uncertain. Germline V gene lookup returns CDR1 SEHNR and CDR2 FQNEAQ (reference sequence). V lost 1 base and J lost 1, with 5 bases in between. This CDR3 is 14 amino acids long. DNA of the CDR3: TGTGCCAGCAGCTTAGAGACTTCCTACAATGAGCAGTTCTTC. Translating gives CASSLETSYNEQFF.

The chain uses TRBV19 and TRBJ1-2; D is unresolved. This CDR3 is 14 amino acids long. V lost 10 bases and J lost 4, with 19 bases in between. Germline CDR1 is LNHDA and CDR2 is SQIVND (reference sequence). CDR3 DNA sequence: TGTGCCACGAAGTCCCCCGTTAATCTCTATGGCTACACCTTC. Translated: CATKSPVNLYGYTF. The variable domain in full, with the rest retrieved from reference TRBV19 and TRBJ1-2, is DGGITQSPKYLFRKEGQNVTLSCEQNLNHDAMYWYRQDPGQGLRLIYYSQIVNDFQKGDIAEGYSVSREKKESFPLTVTSAQKNPTAFYLCATKSPVNLYGYTFGSGTRLTVV.

This clonotype is judged medium-sized. The gene calls are TRBV24-1 and TRBJ2-2; 7 bases align to TRBD2. V was pared by 2 bases and J by 3 bases, with 5 bases of the junction left unmatched. The CDR3 is 16 amino acids. Per the germline V gene, CDR1 is KGHDR and CDR2 is SFDVKD. DNA for the CDR3: TGTGCCACCAGTGATTCGGTCCGGGGGGACACCGGGGAGCTGTTTTTT. It yields the protein CATSDSVRGDTGELFF.

This clonotype was counted between two and nine times. V and J are TRBV12-3 or TRBV12-4 and TRBJ1-4, with D hard to call. V lost 7 bases to trimming and J lost 10 bases, with 13 bases between them. This CDR3 contains 12 residues. CDR3 in DNA: TGTGCCAGCACCAAAGACACCGGAAAACTGTTTTTT. Translation: CASTKDTGKLFF.

This clonotype was counted only a few times. This chain uses TRBV20-1 with TRBJ2-1; 7 nucleotides agree with TRBD2. This CDR3 spans 14 amino acids. The J segment lost 7 bases and the V segment lost 5 bases, leaving 11 bases of the junction unmatched. CDR1 is DFQATT, CDR2 SNEGSKA, per germline (reference sequence). This CDR3 is CSAPARLGGNEQFF. For the CDR3, the DNA is TGCAGTGCTCCCGCCAGGCTCGGGGGGAATGAGCAGTTCTTC.

The rearrangement uses TRBV4-3 and TRBJ1-3, with unresolved D. The CDR3 consists of 18 residues. Germline-derived CDR1 and CDR2 are LGHNA and YSLEER. With 0 bases removed from V and 1 base from J, the gap between germline ends came to 16 bases. In DNA form, the CDR3 reads TGCGCCAGCAGCCAAGATTGGGAAACCCTCGGGTCTGGAAACACCATATATTTT. Translating gives CASSQDWETLGSGNTIYF.

There are many counts of this clonotype. The rearrangement uses TRBV12-3 or TRBV12-4 and TRBJ2-2; 9 bases are a match to TRBD2. The CDR3 loop spans 16 amino acids. Trimming removed 8 bases from V and 3 bases from J; junction bases left unmatched: 10. CDR3 in DNA: TGTGCCAGCCGTTCGAGCGGGGGGCATTACACCGGGGAGCTGTTTTTT. It translates to CASRSSGGHYTGELFF.

This clonotype was recorded a few times. The chain employs TRBV4-3 and TRBJ2-5, with D possibly matching TRBD2 (5 bases). Trimming took off 1 base at V and 2 bases at J, with 14 bases between the two ends. CDR3 size: 16 residues. Germline V gene data show CDR1 as LGHNA and CDR2 as YSLEER. The chain's CDR3 is CASSQGAWRNQETQYF. DNA of the CDR3: TGCGCCAGCAGCCAAGGGGCCTGGAGGAATCAAGAGACCCAGTACTTC.

By share of the sample, this clonotype is large. The chain joins TRBV12-3 or TRBV12-4 to TRBJ1-2, with a possible D match to TRBD1 (6 bases). With 1 base removed from V and 7 bases from J, the gap between germline ends came to 10 bases. The CDR3 covers 13 residues. The CDR3 DNA reads TGTGCCAGCAGTTTAGGAGGGGGTACTGGCTACACCTTC. Translated, it gives CASSLGGGTGYTF.

By its share, this clonotype is medium-sized. The J gene is TRBJ2-5, the V gene TRBV20-1; 8 nucleotides line up with TRBD1. Trimming at V came to 6 bases and at J to 4 bases, leaving 7 bases not matched to a gene. Germline values: CDR1 DFQATT, CDR2 SNEGSKA (reference sequence). There are 13 residues in the CDR3. The CDR3 here is CSARTGLVETQYF. CDR3 bases: TGCAGTGCGCGGACAGGGCTGGTAGAGACCCAGTACTTC.

In its sample, this clonotype was seen many times. The chain couples TRBV28 to TRBJ2-2; 7 nucleotides align to TRBD1. Germline V gives CDR1 MDHEN, CDR2 SYDVKM. V trimming: 6 bases; J trimming: 6 bases; junction bases outside the gene matches: 1. The length of the CDR3 is 12 residues. The CDR3 spells CASRQGAGELFF. DNA for the CDR3: TGTGCCAGCAGGCAGGGGGCCGGGGAGCTGTTTTTT.

By proportion, this clonotype is medium-sized (0.01 to 0.1%). The J gene is TRBJ2-7, the V gene TRBV7-8, with D tentatively TRBD1 (5 bases). The V and J ends lost 4 bases and 2 bases respectively, with 12 bases between them. In germline, CDR1 is SGHVS, CDR2 FQNEAQ. The CDR3 runs to 14 residues. In nucleotides, the CDR3 is TGTGCCAGCAGCTGGGGCGGCGGAGCCTACGAGCAGTACTTC. Translated: CASSWGGGAYEQYF.

This clonotype was counted only a few times. The V gene is TRBV27, the J gene TRBJ1-6; no definite D call. The CDR3 totals 13 residues. V was clipped by 6 bases and J by 7 bases, with 10 bases between them. Germline V gene data show CDR1 as MNHEY and CDR2 as SMNVEV (reference sequence). In DNA, the CDR3 is TGTGCCAGCAGCCAACCTCCAAATTCACCCCTCCACTTT. Translation: CASSQPPNSPLHF.

This clonotype turned up a few times. The chain carries TRBV2 and TRBJ2-3; TRBD1 or TRBD2 may be the D gene (5 bases each). Deletions cut 8 bases from V and 0 bases from J, with 12 bases between. The CDR3 spans 14 residues. Germline V gene data show CDR1 as SNHLY and CDR2 as FYNNEI. In DNA, the CDR3 is TGTGCCAGCTCCTCGAGGGGAAGCACAGATACGCAGTATTTT. Residues: CASSSRGSTDTQYF.